This TCR beta chain was identified in a study of somatic mutations in cytotoxic T cells in rheumatoid arthritis. For the study at large: Collection of patient blood (approximately 30 ml EDTA) took place right after diagnosis, before any treatment.

Assay used: immunoSEQ multiplex PCR; TCRdb lists only in-frame clones, some missing. Found here are just under 6,500 clones, around three quarters of them singletons; the top ten hold roughly 27%. The V gene lost 3 bases and the J gene lost 4 bases, with 9 bases spanning the gap. The CDR3 runs 13 residues. Germline CDR1 is MNHEY and CDR2 is SMNVEV (reference sequence). The origin of this receptor is a woman aged 70 to 79 with rheumatoid arthritis. Material: CD8+ T cells sorted from blood, obtained at a follow-up visit. The chain is built from TRBV27 and TRBJ1-2, with D tentatively TRBD1 (6 bases). CDR3 residues: CASSLGQTYGYTF. CDR3 DNA sequence: TGTGCCAGCAGTTTGGGACAAACCTATGGCTACACCTTC.